This T cell receptor beta chain was captured in a study of T cell responses to AZD1222 COVID-19 vaccine. Germline lookup yields CDR1 SGHVS and CDR2 FNYEAQ. The CDR3 extends over 18 amino acids. The ends lost 1 base at V and 6 bases at J; junction bases unmatched: 14. Profiled with immunoSEQ multiplex PCR; TCRdb holds only in-frame clones, not every one. The repertoire holds about 100,000 clones, with 88% as singletons. This clone was observed once. This clonotype originated in an adult in good health. The rearrangement uses TRBV7-6 and TRBJ2-7; 11 positions match TRBD2. This material consisted of peripheral blood, taken on day 0 of AZD1222 vaccination. Here the CDR3 DNA reads TGTGCCAGCAGCTTAGTCATCATCCCAACTAGCGGGAGTAGCGAGCAGTACTTC. Its protein product is CASSLVIIPTSGSSEQYF.